What follows are 9 T cell receptor beta chains derived from one specimen sequenced in a study of cytomegalovirus exposure and HLA in healthy donors. PCR primers comprised 60 Vbeta and 13 Jbeta primers. Profiled with immunoSEQ multiplex PCR; TCRdb holds only in-frame clones, not every one. The sample lists 150,000 to 200,000 clones, about 70% occurring once. Specimen: PBMCs. The receptors were gathered from a male donor in good health and CMV-seronegative.

The V call is TRBV5-4, the J call TRBJ1-1; a possible D gene is TRBD1 (5 bases). The CDR3 is 13 residues long. The V end was cut by 0 bases, the J end by 5 bases, with 8 bases between. Germline CDR1 and CDR2: SGHNT and YYREEE (reference sequence). CDR3 nucleotides: TGTGCCAGCAGCTTGGCCAGGGTAACTGAAGCTTTCTTT. Protein product: CASSLARVTEAFF.

The V and J genes are TRBV7-3 and TRBJ2-1; 8 nucleotides agree with TRBD2. CDR1 is SGHTA and CDR2 is FQGTGA in the germline V gene. Trimming removed 5 bases from V and 0 bases from J; junction bases left unmatched: 3. CDR3 length: 15 amino acids. The CDR3 sequence is CASSPAGGSYNEQFF. The CDR3 coding sequence is TGTGCCAGCAGCCCCGCGGGGGGCTCCTACAATGAGCAGTTCTTC.

This clone was observed a single time. This chain joins TRBV7-2 and TRBJ2-2; possible D gene TRBD1, 5 bases. Germline lookup yields CDR1 SGHTA and CDR2 FQGNSA. The CDR3 runs 14 residues. Trimming took 1 base from V and 6 from J, leaving 9 bases between them. In DNA, the CDR3 is TGTGCCAGCAGCTTAGTGGTAGGGGCCGGGGAGCTGTTTTTT. This codes for CASSLVVGAGELFF.

The chain has TRBV2 and TRBJ2-5; D unclear. CDR3 length: 11 residues. The germline gives CDR1 SNHLY, CDR2 FYNNEI. Trimming shortened V by 7 bases and J by 1 base, and 4 bases separated the two germline ends. CDR3 nucleotides: TGTGCCAGCAACAGCCAAGAGACCCAGTACTTC. The encoded protein is CASNSQETQYF.

V and J are TRBV5-1 and TRBJ2-7; possible D gene TRBD1, 5 bases. The V gene's germline CDR1 is SGHRS and CDR2 YFSETQ. This CDR3 is 14 amino acids long. Trimming left V 0 bases short and J 6 bases short, with 13 bases between. In DNA, the CDR3 is TGCGCCAGCAGCTTGGAATCAGGGCTCTCCGAGCAGTACTTC. Translation gives CASSLESGLSEQYF. Supplemented by reference TRBV5-1 and TRBJ2-7, the full variable domain reads KAGVTQTPRYLIKTRGQQVTLSCSPISGHRSVSWYQQTPGQGLQFLFEYFSETQRNKGNFPGRFSGRQFSNSRSEMNVSTLELGDSALYLCASSLESGLSEQYFGPGTRLTVT.

The chain joins TRBV2 to TRBJ2-2, with D maybe TRBD1 (6 bases). Germline V gene data show CDR1 as SNHLY and CDR2 as FYNNEI. The CDR3 contains 14 residues. Trimming took 8 bases from V and 7 from J, leaving 17 bases between them. CDR3 sequence reads: CASGGVGLGGELFF. In DNA, the CDR3 is TGTGCCAGCGGGGGCGTAGGGTTAGGCGGGGAGCTGTTTTTT.

V usage is TRBV2 and J usage is TRBJ2-7; D possibly corresponds to TRBD2 (6 bases). Deletions cut 6 bases from V and 4 bases from J, with 22 bases between. Germline V lookup: CDR1 SNHLY, CDR2 FYNNEI. The CDR3 is made up of 16 amino acids. Written as DNA, the CDR3 is TGTGCCAGCAGCCCAGAGGGTAGCGGTGGGGTGTACGAGCAGTACTTC. Its protein is CASSPEGSGGVYEQYF.

Concerning this clone: At one of its ends the junction is not consistent with the germline gene, which may arise from a read error. The chain employs TRBV19 and TRBJ2-6; D is undetermined. Germline CDR1 and CDR2: LNHDA and SQIVND (reference sequence). The CDR3 covers 18 residues. CDR3 region: CAGSFRHLLSSGANVLTF. The CDR3 nucleotides are TGTGCCGGTAGTTTTCGACATCTTCTATCCTCTGGGGCCAACGTCCTGACTTTC.

As DNA, the CDR3 is TGTGCCAGCAGTTTGTTGAACTTGAACACTGAAGCTTTCTTT. Its translation: CASSLLNLNTEAFF. The chain links TRBV6-5 to TRBJ1-1, with D uncertain. CDR1 MNHEY and CDR2 SVGAGI come from the germline V gene. Trimming took off 4 bases at V and 0 bases at J, with 9 bases between the two ends. The CDR3 is 14 amino acids.